This T cell receptor beta chain was profiled in a study of blood T cell repertoires in COVID-19. This CDR3 spans 14 amino acids. CDR1 is WSHSY and CDR2 is SAAADI in the germline V gene. Trimming cost V 0 bases and J 7 bases, with 10 bases left between them. This clone has only a few counts. Produced via immunoSEQ multiplex PCR; TCRdb's table is partial and in-frame only. The table shows 140,000 to 150,000 clones, with 60% to 85% occurring only once. What was sequenced was peripheral blood. The chain has TRBV10-2 and TRBJ1-5; D is possibly TRBD1 (5 bases). The origin of this receptor is an older woman with acute or convalescent COVID-19. The CDR3 spells CASSESGGDQPQHF. Here the CDR3 DNA reads TGCGCCAGCAGTGAGTCGGGAGGGGACCAGCCCCAGCATTTT.